This TCR beta chain was recovered during a study of shared clonotypes between healthy human individuals. Overall study findings and caveats: Represented diversity (both genetic and exposure-history) was limited by the small number of donors.

Naive CD8 cells lacked CD45RO and underwent positive selection for CCR7, leaving out terminally differentiated effector memory CD45RA+ cells. The method was immunoSEQ multiplex PCR; TCRdb's version includes in-frame clones alone and lacks a portion of them. The table includes about 1.9 million clones, just under 95% detected once. V was trimmed by 6 bases and J by 6 bases, leaving 14 bases between them. Germline values: CDR1 LGHNT, CDR2 FRNRAP. The CDR3 consists of 13 residues. Comments on this clone: Antigen unknown.

The clonotype comes from a man younger than 35 in good health. Some clones in this sample may be carry-over from other donors' samples. The V call is TRBV12-5, the J call TRBJ1-1; D possibly corresponds to TRBD1 (6 bases). Sample: naive CD8+ T cells from PBMCs. In DNA, the CDR3 is TGTGCTAGTGGGCAGAGACAGGACGCTGAAGCTTTCTTT. This sequence encodes CASGQRQDAEAFF. Full variable domain (missing parts from reference TRBV12-5 and TRBJ1-1): DARVTQTPRHKVTEMGQEVTMRCQPILGHNTVFWYRQTMMQGLELLAYFRNRAPLDDSGMPKDRFSAEMPDATLATLKIQPSEPRDSAVYFCASGQRQDAEAFFGQGTRLTVV.